A single sample gave rise to the 13 T cell receptor beta chains below, sequenced in a study of shared clonotypes between healthy human individuals. Only in-frame clones appear in the TCRdb table, and some are missing; sequencing was by immunoSEQ multiplex PCR. The sample contains 1.4 million to 1.5 million clones, roughly 95% of which appear only once. Sample: naive CD4+ T cells sorted from blood. Regarding subset: CD45RA+ positively selected. The origin of the receptors is a man aged 30-40 years in good health.

The rearrangement uses TRBV6-1 and TRBJ2-7; no definite D call. Germline loops: CDR1 MNHNS, CDR2 SASEGT. V lost 0 bases, J lost 3 bases, and 9 bases lay in between. The CDR3 contains 14 residues. The CDR3 loop reads CASSEATGLYEQYF. In DNA form, the CDR3 reads TGTGCCAGCAGTGAAGCGACGGGTCTCTACGAGCAGTACTTC.

This chain connects TRBV9 to TRBJ2-3; D is unclear. The length of the CDR3 is 15 residues. Germline CDR1 is SGDLS and CDR2 is YYNGEE. V lost 1 base and J lost 1, with 10 bases in between. The chain's CDR3 is CASSVSSFGTDTQYF. The CDR3 nucleotides are TGTGCCAGCAGCGTATCTTCCTTTGGCACAGATACGCAGTATTTT.

J is TRBJ2-5 and V is TRBV7-3, with D perhaps matching TRBD1 or TRBD2 (5 bases each). The CDR3 totals 13 residues. Germline V gene data show CDR1 as SGHTA and CDR2 as FQGTGA. The V end lost 6 bases, the J end lost 5 bases, and 13 bases lay between the germline ends. The CDR3 nucleotides read TGTGCCAGCAGTCCCCTGGGGGTCGAGACCCAGTACTTC. Translated, it gives CASSPLGVETQYF.

The chain's CDR3 is CSARLGEVLFF. The DNA for the CDR3 is TGCAGCGCAAGACTAGGGGAGGTGCTGTTTTTT. This rearrangement joins TRBV29-1 to TRBJ2-2; possibly TRBD2 for D (6 bases). The germline V gene has CDR1 SQVTM and CDR2 ANQGSEA. The CDR3 length is 11 residues. V was shortened by 7 bases and J by 13 bases, with 16 bases between the two germline ends.

This chain uses TRBV5-1 with TRBJ1-3; D gene uncertain. The CDR3 is 14 residues long. Germline loops: CDR1 SGHRS, CDR2 YFSETQ. Trimming removed 4 bases from V and 3 bases from J, with 11 bases in between. The DNA for the CDR3 is TGCGCCAGCAGCATAGGTGATTATGGAAACACCATATATTTT. Protein product: CASSIGDYGNTIYF.

The rearrangement joins TRBV28 to TRBJ1-2, with D unresolved. Germline V gene lookup returns CDR1 MDHEN and CDR2 SYDVKM. Trimming stripped 2 bases from V and 4 bases from J, with 5 bases between. The CDR3 contains 12 residues. The CDR3 coding sequence is TGTGCCAGCAGTTTAGGGCTCTATGGCTACACCTTC. Protein: CASSLGLYGYTF.

This rearrangement joins TRBV5-1 to TRBJ2-1; tentative D call: TRBD1 (6 bases). Trimming pared 2 bases from V and 2 bases from J, leaving 14 bases between. This CDR3 comprises 16 residues. In germline, CDR1 is SGHRS, CDR2 YFSETQ. The CDR3 here is CASSLSFRDTYNEQFF. The CDR3 DNA reads TGCGCCAGCAGCTTATCCTTCCGGGACACCTACAATGAGCAGTTCTTC.

This chain links TRBV10-3 with TRBJ1-1; 9 nucleotides match TRBD1. V lost 2 bases to trimming and J lost 2 bases; unmatched junction nucleotides: 9. CDR3 size: 17 residues. CDR1 ENHRY and CDR2 SYGVKD come from the germline V gene. CDR3 sequence (DNA): TGTGCCATCAGTGAGAGGGGACAGGGAAGCATAAACACTGAAGCTTTCTTT. Translation: CAISERGQGSINTEAFF.

The gene calls are TRBV28 and TRBJ2-7; D possibly matches TRBD1 or TRBD2 (5 bases each). The V gene lost 4 bases and the J gene lost 9 bases, with 13 bases spanning the gap. CDR3 length equals 12 residues. Germline CDR1 MDHEN, CDR2 SYDVKM. The CDR3 DNA sequence: TGTGCCAGCAGTTCGACTCGGGACGGGCAGTACTTC. It encodes CASSSTRDGQYF.

This chain links TRBV7-2 with TRBJ2-7; 10 nucleotides line up with TRBD2. The V gene's germline CDR1 is SGHTA and CDR2 FQGNSA. The CDR3 is 15 amino acids. The J segment lost 7 bases and the V segment lost 2 bases, leaving 8 bases of the junction unmatched. CDR3 sequence (DNA): TGTGCCAGCAGCTTACCAGCGGGAGGGCCAAGGGAGCAGTACTTC. Translation gives CASSLPAGGPREQYF.

The chain has TRBV21-1 and TRBJ2-7. TRBV21-1 is shown as a pseudogene. The length of the CDR3 is 15 residues. CDR3 sequence (DNA): TGTGCCAGCAGCAAAAGGGATGGAGAGGACTACGAGCAGTACTTC. Residues: CASSKRDGEDYEQYF.

The V call is TRBV7-2, the J call TRBJ2-7; no firm D call. The CDR3 is made up of 14 amino acids. Germline CDR1 reads SGHTA; CDR2 reads FQGNSA. V lost 5 bases and J lost 1, with 12 bases in between. The DNA for the CDR3 is TGTGCCAGCAGCCAATTGGGTCCTTCCTACGAGCAGTACTTC. It is translated as CASSQLGPSYEQYF.

The gene calls are TRBV29-1 and TRBJ2-2; the D gene is possibly TRBD1 (5 bases). Trimming removed 5 bases at V and 4 bases at J, with 23 bases between. This CDR3 comprises 17 residues. Germline values: CDR1 SQVTM, CDR2 ANQGSEA. The CDR3 nucleotides are TGCAGCGTTTTCCCCCTTGGGGCAGGCGGCGGCACCGGGGAGCTGTTTTTT. This encodes CSVFPLGAGGGTGELFF.